What follows describes a single TCR beta chain. The antigen is not known. CDR3 length: 16 residues. Per germline, CDR1 SGHTA and CDR2 FQGNSA. After removal of 1 base from V and 0 bases from J, the junction contained 4 bases not matched to a gene. Produced via immunoSEQ multiplex PCR; TCRdb's table is partial and in-frame only. The table records 150,000 to 200,000 clones, 86% of them present only once. The entry originates in a study of cytomegalovirus exposure and HLA in healthy donors. Whole-study results and caveats: In vitro checks showed that a few CMV-associated chains really do target CMV antigens. The study designated over 150 TCR beta chains cytomegalovirus-associated.

This receptor was obtained from a man aged 30 to 39 in good health and CMV-seropositive. The J gene is TRBJ2-3, the V gene TRBV7-2, with 7 bases matching TRBD2. The sample was PBMCs. CDR3 DNA sequence: TGTGCCAGCAGCTTAGTCGCTAGCGGAAGCACAGATACGCAGTATTTT. This codes for CASSLVASGSTDTQYF.